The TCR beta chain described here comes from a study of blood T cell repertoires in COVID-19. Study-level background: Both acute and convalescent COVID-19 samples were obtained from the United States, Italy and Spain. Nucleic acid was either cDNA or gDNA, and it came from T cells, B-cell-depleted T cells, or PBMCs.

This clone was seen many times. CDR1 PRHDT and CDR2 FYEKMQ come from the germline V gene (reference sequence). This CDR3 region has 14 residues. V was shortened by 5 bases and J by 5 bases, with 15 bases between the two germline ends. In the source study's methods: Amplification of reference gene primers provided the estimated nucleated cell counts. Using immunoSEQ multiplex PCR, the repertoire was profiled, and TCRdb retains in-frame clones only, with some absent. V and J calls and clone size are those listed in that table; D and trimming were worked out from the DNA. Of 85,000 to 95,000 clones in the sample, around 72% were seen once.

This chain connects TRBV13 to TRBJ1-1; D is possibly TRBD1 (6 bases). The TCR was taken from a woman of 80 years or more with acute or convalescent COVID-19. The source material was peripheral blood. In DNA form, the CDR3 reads TGTGCCAGCAGCCCCAACGGGGGGCGGACTGAAGCTTTCTTT. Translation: CASSPNGGRTEAFF.